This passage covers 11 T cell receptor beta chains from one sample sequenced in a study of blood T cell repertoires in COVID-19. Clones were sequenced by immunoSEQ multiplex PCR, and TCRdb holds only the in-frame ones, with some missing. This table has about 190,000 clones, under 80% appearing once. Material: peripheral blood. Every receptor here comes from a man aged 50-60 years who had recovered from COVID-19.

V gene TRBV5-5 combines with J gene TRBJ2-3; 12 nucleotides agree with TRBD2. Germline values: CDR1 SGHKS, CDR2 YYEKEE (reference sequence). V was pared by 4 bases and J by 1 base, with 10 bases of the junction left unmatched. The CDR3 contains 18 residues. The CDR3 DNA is TGTGCCAGCAGCCTGAGACTAGCGGGAGTGCCGGGCACAGATACGCAGTATTTT. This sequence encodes CASSLRLAGVPGTDTQYF.

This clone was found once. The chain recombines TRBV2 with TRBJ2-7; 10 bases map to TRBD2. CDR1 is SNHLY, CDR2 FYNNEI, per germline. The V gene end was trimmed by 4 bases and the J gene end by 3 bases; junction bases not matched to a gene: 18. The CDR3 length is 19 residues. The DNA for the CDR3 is TGTGCCAGCAGTGGGGACGAAGAATCTTTAGCGGGAGGCCGCTACGAGCAGTACTTC. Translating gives CASSGDEESLAGGRYEQYF.

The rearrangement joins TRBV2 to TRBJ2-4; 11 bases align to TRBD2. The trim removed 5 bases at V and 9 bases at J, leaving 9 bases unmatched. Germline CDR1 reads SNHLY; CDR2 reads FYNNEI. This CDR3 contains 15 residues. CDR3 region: CASSSEILAGGIQYF. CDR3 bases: TGTGCCAGCAGTTCTGAAATCCTAGCGGGAGGCATTCAGTACTTC.

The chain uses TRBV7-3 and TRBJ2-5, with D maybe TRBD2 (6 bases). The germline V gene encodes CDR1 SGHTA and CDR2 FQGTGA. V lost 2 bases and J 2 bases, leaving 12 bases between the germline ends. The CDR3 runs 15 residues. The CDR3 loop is CASSLYPGLQETQYF. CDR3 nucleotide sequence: TGTGCCAGCAGCTTATATCCGGGACTGCAAGAGACCCAGTACTTC.

CDR3 protein: CASSRSGSTTWEQYF. In DNA, the CDR3 is TGTGCCAGCAGCCGATCCGGGAGCACTACTTGGGAGCAGTACTTC. The chain couples TRBV5-5 to TRBJ2-7, with D tentatively TRBD2 (6 bases). The CDR3 sequence is 15 residues long. Germline V gene lookup returns CDR1 SGHKS and CDR2 YYEKEE (reference sequence). Trimming removed 4 bases from V and 7 bases from J, with 21 bases in between.

The CDR3 here is CAISKGQPNSPLHF. The CDR3, as DNA: TGTGCCATCAGCAAAGGACAGCCTAATTCACCCCTCCACTTT. The chain employs TRBV10-3 and TRBJ1-6; D perhaps matches TRBD1 (6 bases). There are 14 residues in the CDR3. Germline assignment: CDR1 ENHRY and CDR2 SYGVKD. Trimming shortened V by 6 bases and J by 6 bases, and 12 bases separated the two germline ends.

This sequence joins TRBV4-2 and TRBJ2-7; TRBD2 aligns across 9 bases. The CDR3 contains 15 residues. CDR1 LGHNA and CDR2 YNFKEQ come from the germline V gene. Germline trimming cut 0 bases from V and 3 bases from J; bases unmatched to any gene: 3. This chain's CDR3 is CASSQELAGFYEQYF. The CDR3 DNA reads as TGTGCCAGCAGCCAAGAGCTAGCGGGGTTCTACGAGCAGTACTTC.

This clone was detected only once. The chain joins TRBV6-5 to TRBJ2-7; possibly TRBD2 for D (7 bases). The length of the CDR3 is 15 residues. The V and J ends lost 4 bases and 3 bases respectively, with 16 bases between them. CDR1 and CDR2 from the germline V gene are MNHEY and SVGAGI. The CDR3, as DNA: TGTGCCAGCAGTTCCACGGGGGGCCCCATCTACGAGCAGTACTTC. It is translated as CASSSTGGPIYEQYF.

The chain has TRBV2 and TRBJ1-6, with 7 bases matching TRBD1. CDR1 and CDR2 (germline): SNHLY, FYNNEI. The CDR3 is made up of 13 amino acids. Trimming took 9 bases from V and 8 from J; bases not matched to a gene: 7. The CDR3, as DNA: TGTGCCAGTGGGGGACAGCAATATTCACCCCTCCACTTT. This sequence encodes CASGGQQYSPLHF.

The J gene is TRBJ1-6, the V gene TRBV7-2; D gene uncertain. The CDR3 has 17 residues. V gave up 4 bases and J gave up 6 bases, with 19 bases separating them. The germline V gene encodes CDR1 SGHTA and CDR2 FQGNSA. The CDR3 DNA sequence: TGTGCCAGCAGCTCGTCAGGAGGGCGGGTCGGTAATTCACCCCTCCACTTT. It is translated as CASSSSGGRVGNSPLHF.

DNA for the CDR3: TGTGCCAGCAGCTTTGCCGGGACTAGAGACTCACAGCAGTTCTTC. This codes for CASSFAGTRDSQQFF. V gene TRBV7-3 combines with J gene TRBJ2-1, with 8 bases identical to TRBD2. The CDR3 extends over 15 amino acids. The V gene's germline CDR1 is SGHTA and CDR2 FQGTGA. The V segment lost 3 bases and the J segment 11 bases; nucleotides outside the gene matches: 12.